Sequencing of this TCR beta chain was carried out in a study of shared T cell receptors in the human thymus. TCRdb's table, derived via immunoSEQ multiplex PCR, lists solely in-frame clones and lacks some. The sample yields hundreds of thousands of clones, around 87% seen once. Unmatched junction bases numbered 6, after V lost 4 bases and J lost 4 bases. Germline-derived CDR1 and CDR2 are MNHNS and SASEGT. This CDR3 contains 14 residues. These sequences were also reported in another study, on human thymus T cells. That source reports: Unrelated individuals reportedly shared highly overlapping thymic TCR repertoires.

This receptor was obtained from a boy younger than two with a congenital heart defect. Sequencing was done on a sample of thymocytes. The V and J genes are TRBV6-1 and TRBJ1-2; 7 bases align to TRBD1. The CDR3 region is CASSGPGTVYGYTF. In DNA form, the CDR3 reads TGTGCCAGCAGTGGACCCGGGACAGTCTATGGCTACACCTTC.